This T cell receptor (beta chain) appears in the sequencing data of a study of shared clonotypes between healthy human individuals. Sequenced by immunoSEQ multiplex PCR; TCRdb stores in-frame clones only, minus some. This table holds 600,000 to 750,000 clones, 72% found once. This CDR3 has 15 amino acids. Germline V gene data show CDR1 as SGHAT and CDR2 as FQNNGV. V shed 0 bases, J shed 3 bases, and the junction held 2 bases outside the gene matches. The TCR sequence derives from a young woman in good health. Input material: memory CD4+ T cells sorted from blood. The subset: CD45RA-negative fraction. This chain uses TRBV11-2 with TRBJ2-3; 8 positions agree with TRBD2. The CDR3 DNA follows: TGTGCCAGCAGCTTAGAAGCGGGAGAGACAGATACGCAGTATTTT. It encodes CASSLEAGETDTQYF.